These T cell receptor beta chains were read from a single sample in a study of shared T cell receptors in the human thymus. Data came from immunoSEQ multiplex PCR; TCRdb stores just in-frame clones and leaves some out. The sample carries about 540,000 clones, about 80% recorded once. This sample was shared with a second study, whose subject was human thymus T cells.

The sequenced material came from thymocytes. The source is a boy in the first two years of life with a congenital heart defect. Each CDR3 is given with its conserved first and last residue. Each record gives: V gene, clone size, J gene, D gene, CDR3 protein, CDR3 DNA. D genes are given only for firm matches. Not all rows give a size; the values are once, few, many and, for expanded clones, a class.

TRBV5-6,.,TRBJ1-5,.,CACHSWGDQPQHF,TGTGCCTGCCATAGCTGGGGGGATCAGCCCCAGCATTTT
TRBV7-2,once,TRBJ2-7,TRBD2,CASSSPLSGEQYF,TGTGCCAGCAGCTCACCCCTTAGCGGGGAGCAGTACTTC
TRBV5-4,.,TRBJ2-7,TRBD2,CASILGRANEQYF,TGTGCCAGCATCCTTGGGAGGGCTAACGAGCAGTACTTC
TRBV5-4,few,TRBJ2-7,.,CASSLWVAVPYEQYF,TGTGCCAGCAGCTTATGGGTAGCGGTACCCTACGAGCAGTACTTC
TRBV10-1,.,TRBJ2-7,TRBD2,CASSERLAGAHEQYF,TGCGCCAGCAGTGAGCGACTAGCGGGAGCCCACGAGCAGTACTTC
TRBV7-2,.,TRBJ2-7,.,CASRSGVGYEQYF,TGTGCCAGCAGGTCCGGGGTGGGGTACGAGCAGTACTTC
TRBV7-8,.,TRBJ2-7,TRBD2,CASSLFFGTSGRAPYEQYF,TGTGCCAGCAGCTTATTTTTCGGGACTAGCGGGAGGGCGCCCTACGAGCAGTACTTC
TRBV7-2,.,TRBJ2-7,.,CASSLGWEYDREQYF,TGTGCCAGCAGCTTAGGGTGGGAGTATGACCGGGAGCAGTACTTC
TRBV21-1,.,TRBJ2-7,.,CASSKGIRRGRLCYEQYF,TGTGCCAGCAGCAAAGGTATTCGAAGGGGGCGCCTTTGCTACGAGCAGTACTTC
TRBV7-9,.,TRBJ1-4,TRBD1,CASSDRGGGEKLFF,TGTGCCAGCAGCGACAGGGGAGGCGGTGAAAAACTGTTTTTT
TRBV27,.,TRBJ1-1,TRBD1,CASSPTRGTGEAFF,TGTGCCAGCAGTCCAACGAGGGGGACAGGTGAAGCTTTCTTT
TRBV29-1,.,TRBJ2-5,.,CSVEGRPQETQYF,TGCAGCGTTGAGGGCAGGCCCCAAGAGACCCAGTACTTC
TRBV5-6,.,TRBJ1-2,TRBD1,CASMRQGDYGYTF,TGTGCCAGCATGAGACAGGGAGACTATGGCTACACCTTC
TRBV5-1,.,TRBJ2-1,.,CASSLRDNEQFF,TGCGCCAGCAGCTTAAGAGACAATGAGCAGTTCTTC
TRBV9,.,TRBJ2-7,TRBD1,CASSVWDRGREQYF,TGTGCCAGCAGCGTTTGGGACAGGGGGCGTGAGCAGTACTTC
TRBV30,.,TRBJ2-7,TRBD2,CAWVGTSGRASPPYEQYF,TGTGCCTGGGTAGGGACTAGCGGGAGGGCCTCGCCACCCTACGAGCAGTACTTC
TRBV4-2,.,TRBJ2-2,TRBD1,CASSPSGQGTGYGELFF,TGTGCCAGCAGCCCATCTGGACAGGGGACTGGCTACGGGGAGCTGTTTTTT
TRBV5-6,.,TRBJ1-1,.,CASSGGFDTEAFF,TGTGCCAGCAGTGGAGGGTTTGACACTGAAGCTTTCTTT
TRBV28,.,TRBJ1-1,.,CASSLPIRGRNTEAFF,TGTGCCAGCAGTTTACCAATCAGGGGACGGAACACTGAAGCTTTCTTT
TRBV25-1,.,TRBJ1-4,TRBD1,CASSEPRRTGVREKLFF,TGTGCCAGCAGTGAACCACGGCGGACAGGGGTTAGGGAAAAACTGTTTTTT
TRBV4-2,.,TRBJ1-3,.,CASSQDRVRGRLSGNTIYF,TGTGCCAGCAGCCAAGATCGGGTCAGGGGACGGTTGTCTGGAAACACCATATATTTT
TRBV7-3,.,TRBJ1-1,TRBD1,CASSHGGQQAFF,TGTGCCAGCAGCCATGGGGGACAGCAAGCTTTCTTT
TRBV6-1,.,TRBJ2-3,.,CASSEIGPLGGTQYF,TGTGCCAGCAGTGAAATTGGGCCTTTGGGTGGAACGCAGTATTTT
TRBV18,.,TRBJ2-5,TRBD2,CASSPAGWQETQYF,TGTGCCAGCTCCCCAGCGGGGTGGCAAGAGACCCAGTACTTC
TRBV2,.,TRBJ1-2,.,CASSDRQGTANYGYTF,TGTGCCAGCAGTGATCGGCAGGGGACGGCTAACTATGGCTACACCTTC
TRBV11-2,.,TRBJ2-7,.,CASSSGCNEQYF,TGTGCCAGCAGTTCCGGGTGCAACGAGCAGTACTTC
TRBV15,.,TRBJ1-1,.,CATSRPPGSEAFF,TGTGCCACCAGCAGGCCCCCCGGGTCTGAAGCTTTCTTT
TRBV10-3,.,TRBJ1-1,TRBD1,CAIRPTGEENTEAFF,TGTGCCATCAGACCGACAGGGGAGGAGAACACTGAAGCTTTCTTT
TRBV4-2,.,TRBJ1-5,.,CASSRRGASPQHF,TGTGCCAGCAGCCGCCGGGGAGCCTCGCCCCAGCATTTT
TRBV5-4,.,TRBJ2-7,TRBD1,CASSLEQGVGEQYF,TGTGCCAGCAGCTTGGAACAGGGGGTAGGCGAGCAGTACTTC
TRBV5-1,.,TRBJ2-2,TRBD2,CASSSPLAGGLFF,TGCGCCAGCAGCTCACCACTAGCGGGAGGGCTGTTTTTT
TRBV15,few,TRBJ2-3,TRBD2,CATSRGGGDYVSTDTQYF,TGTGCCACCAGCAGAGGAGGCGGGGACTATGTCAGCACAGATACGCAGTATTTT
TRBV5-4,.,TRBJ2-2,TRBD2,CASSLHFSGRYAGELFF,TGTGCCAGCAGCTTGCATTTTAGCGGGAGATATGCCGGGGAGCTGTTTTTT
TRBV5-6,.,TRBJ2-3,TRBD2,CASSSRTSGRGGTDTQYF,TGTGCCAGCAGCTCGCGGACTAGCGGGAGAGGTGGCACAGATACGCAGTATTTT
TRBV19,.,TRBJ1-1,.,CASTRGNTEAFF,TGTGCCAGTACGAGAGGGAACACTGAAGCTTTCTTT
TRBV27,.,TRBJ1-1,TRBD1,CASSPGGPNTEAFF,TGTGCCAGCAGCCCAGGGGGCCCGAACACTGAAGCTTTCTTT
TRBV4-1,.,TRBJ2-2,TRBD2,CASSQDEPQTSGTTGELFF,TGCGCCAGCAGCCAAGACGAGCCTCAGACTAGCGGGACCACCGGGGAGCTGTTTTTT
TRBV7-2,.,TRBJ2-1,TRBD2,CASSLVGREGDNEQFF,TGTGCCAGCAGCTTAGTAGGGCGGGAGGGCGACAATGAGCAGTTCTTC
TRBV11-3,.,TRBJ1-3,.,CASSPHHTGRNTIYF,TGTGCCAGCAGCCCCCACCACACCGGGAGAAACACCATATATTTT
TRBV2,few,TRBJ1-1,TRBD1,CASSVGTAPMNTEAFF,TGTGCCAGCAGCGTGGGGACAGCCCCCATGAACACTGAAGCTTTCTTT
TRBV6-5,.,TRBJ1-2,.,CASSREKAYGYTF,TGTGCCAGCAGTCGGGAGAAAGCTTATGGCTACACCTTC
TRBV7-8,.,TRBJ2-1,TRBD2,CASSLATSTSGSPNEQFF,TGTGCCAGCAGCTTAGCAACTTCGACTAGCGGGAGCCCCAATGAGCAGTTCTTC
TRBV4-3,.,TRBJ2-2,TRBD2,CASRVGLAEPRGELFF,TGCGCCAGCAGAGTGGGACTAGCGGAGCCCCGCGGGGAGCTGTTTTTT
TRBV21-1,.,TRBJ2-1,.,CASSKERLAGGQRLRGEQFF,TGTGCCAGCAGCAAAGAAAGGCTAGCGGGAGGCCAACGATTACGCGGTGAGCAGTTCTTC
TRBV5-1,.,TRBJ2-5,TRBD2,CASSLELAGEQETQYF,TGCGCCAGCAGCTTGGAACTAGCGGGAGAGCAAGAGACCCAGTACTTC
TRBV28,few,TRBJ2-7,.,CASSSHGGSGGWVPYEQYF,TGTGCCAGCAGTTCCCACGGGGGTAGCGGAGGCTGGGTCCCCTACGAGCAGTACTTC
TRBV7-7,.,TRBJ1-5,.,CASSPRSQPQHF,TGTGCTAGCAGCCCTCGTTCGCAGCCCCAGCATTTT
TRBV13,.,TRBJ1-3,.,CASSLGRWGEGNTIYF,TGTGCCAGCAGCTTAGGCCGGTGGGGGGAAGGAAACACCATATATTTT
TRBV30,.,TRBJ1-2,.,CAWRRGAGTVVGEVYGYTF,TGTGCCTGGAGACGAGGGGCTGGAACGGTGGTAGGGGAGGTCTATGGCTACACCTTC
TRBV30,.,TRBJ2-3,TRBD2,CAWMTSGEGDTQYF,TGTGCCTGGATGACTAGCGGAGAAGGAGATACGCAGTATTTT
TRBV19,few,TRBJ1-3,TRBD1,CASSSQGASGNTIYF,TGTGCCAGTAGTAGCCAGGGGGCGTCTGGAAACACCATATATTTT
TRBV5-1,.,TRBJ2-3,TRBD2,CASSLVTSGRAKDTQYF,TGCGCCAGCAGCTTGGTGACTAGCGGGAGGGCCAAAGATACGCAGTATTTT
TRBV6-1,few,TRBJ1-5,.,CASSVCDRFSYSNQPQHF,TGTGCCAGCAGTGTATGTGACAGGTTTTCTTATAGCAATCAGCCCCAGCATTTT
TRBV27,.,TRBJ1-2,TRBD1,CASSLGTGGSHTYGYTF,TGTGCCAGCAGTTTAGGGACAGGGGGTTCCCATACCTATGGCTACACCTTC